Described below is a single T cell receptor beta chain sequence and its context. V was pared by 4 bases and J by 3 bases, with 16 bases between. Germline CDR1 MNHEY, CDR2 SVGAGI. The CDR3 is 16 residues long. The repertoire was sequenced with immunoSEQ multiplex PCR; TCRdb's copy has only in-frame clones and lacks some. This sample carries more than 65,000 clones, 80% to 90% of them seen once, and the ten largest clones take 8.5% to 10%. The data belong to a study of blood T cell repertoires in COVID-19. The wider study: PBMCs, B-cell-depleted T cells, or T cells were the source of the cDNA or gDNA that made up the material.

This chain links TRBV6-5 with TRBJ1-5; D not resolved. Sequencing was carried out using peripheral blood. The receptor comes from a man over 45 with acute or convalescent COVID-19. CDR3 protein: CASSSRPDLNNQPQHF. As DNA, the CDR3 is TGTGCCAGCAGTTCCAGGCCAGACCTTAACAATCAGCCCCAGCATTTT.